A selection of T cell receptor beta chains follows, all from one sample in a study of control samples from healthy donors and cancer patients. This table comes from immunoSEQ multiplex PCR, and its TCRdb copy is limited to in-frame clones, with some not included. The sample shows about 86,000 clones, approximately 91% of them seen only once. Material for sequencing was PBMCs. The receptors shown here come from a woman in her fifties or sixties with colorectal cancer. Each CDR3 is given with its conserved first and last residue. Each record gives: clone size, J gene, V gene, D gene, CDR3 protein, CDR3 DNA. A D gene is named only where the DNA matches it firmly. The listing skips clone size in some rows; elsewhere it reads once, few, many or a size class.

>.|TRBJ1-5|TRBV5-8|.
CASSLGWGEKNNQPQHF
TGTGCCAGCAGTCTAGGATGGGGGGAAAAAAACAATCAGCCCCAGCATTTT
>.|TRBJ1-5|TRBV3-1/TRBV3-2|.
CASSQGVNQPQHF
TGTGCCAGCAGCCAAGGCGTGAATCAGCCCCAGCATTTT
>.|TRBJ1-5|TRBV2|TRBD1
CASSADRASNQPQHF
TGTGCCAGCAGCGCAGACAGGGCCAGCAATCAGCCCCAGCATTTT
>.|TRBJ1-5|TRBV6-5|.
CASSREGNSNQPQHF
TGTGCCAGCAGCCGTGAAGGGAACAGCAATCAGCCCCAGCATTTT
>once|TRBJ1-1|TRBV18|.
CASSPEVGYTEAFF
TGTGCCAGCTCACCAGAGGTGGGGTACACTGAAGCTTTCTTT
>few|TRBJ1-3|TRBV2|.
CASTPRVTGNTIYF
TGTGCCAGCACGCCCAGGGTAACTGGAAACACCATATATTTT
>.|TRBJ1-2|TRBV6-1|.
CASSEGVYGYTF
TGTGCCAGCAGTGAAGGTGTGTATGGCTACACCTTC
>.|TRBJ2-1|TRBV15|TRBD1
CATSRDRESNEQFF
TGTGCCACCAGCAGGGACAGGGAGAGCAATGAGCAGTTCTTC
>.|TRBJ1-3|TRBV6-5|.
CASRASTGPGNTIYF
TGTGCCAGCAGAGCCTCCACAGGGCCTGGAAACACCATATATTTT
>.|TRBJ1-1|TRBV7-9|TRBD1
CASSFQGTVNTEAFF
TGTGCCAGCAGCTTCCAAGGGACAGTGAACACTGAAGCTTTCTTT
>.|TRBJ1-1|TRBV30|.
CAWSVRVRNTEAFF
TGTGCCTGGAGTGTGCGGGTTCGGAACACTGAAGCTTTCTTT